This T cell receptor (beta chain) comes out of a study of blood T cells in healthy people across ages. The authors ran a second PCR of roughly 6 to 12 cycles using a sample-barcoded 5' primer and a J-beta primer mix. TCRdb independently ran MiXCR on the 5' RACE reads; one entry per CDR3 protein. The sample lists 650,000 to 950,000 distinct CDR3 sequences; around two fifths were seen once. Looked up from germline, CDR1 is SGHVS and CDR2 is FNYEAQ. Losses at the gene ends were 5 bases for V and 4 bases for J; bases not matched to a gene: 7. This CDR3 has 15 amino acids. This clonotype was detected a few times. Its antigen is unknown. Study observations and caveats: Relative to aged donors, long-lived donors carried more naive CD4+ cells and displayed higher diversity.

Researchers isolated at least 6.5 million PBMCs per sample. The source is a man aged 55 to 70 in good health. The rearrangement joins TRBV7-6 to TRBJ2-3; 9 nucleotides align to TRBD1. The source material was blood. CDR3 nucleotides: TGTGCCAGCAGCCCCGGGACAGGGTACCCAGATACGCAGTATTTT. This codes for CASSPGTGYPDTQYF. Based on the CDR3 plus reference TRBV7-6 and TRBJ2-3, the full variable domain is GAGVSQSPRYKVTKRGQDVALRCDPISGHVSLYWYRQALGQGPEFLTYFNYEAQQDKSGLPNDRFSAERPEGSISTLTIQRTEQRDSAMYRCASSPGTGYPDTQYFGPGTRLTVL.